This TCR beta chain was captured by sequencing in a study of glioma-infiltrating T cells. Comments on this clonotype: Its antigen is not known. The junction shows a germline mismatch at one end, possibly a read error.

TCR alpha and beta CDR3 regions were amplified from RNA using iRepertoire nested multiplex PCR. TCRdb reprocessed the multiplex PCR reads with MiXCR, giving one entry per CDR3 protein. The table records around 150,000 distinct CDR3 sequences, about 39% of them present only once. Study-wide results and caveats: CDR3 overlap between tissue and blood was very small.

The CDR3 runs 14 residues. Per the germline V gene, CDR1 is DFQATT and CDR2 is SNEGSKA (reference sequence). The genes are TRBV20-1 and TRBJ2-5; TRBD2 might be the D (6 bases). This receptor was obtained from a human donor with low-grade glioma or glioblastoma, undergoing nonglioma brain surgery, or in good health (not recorded which). Sequencing input: glioma tissue, nonneoplastic brain tissue, or PBMCs (not recorded which). The CDR3 bases are TGCAGTGCCAGACCGGGACTGACGCAAGGGACCCAGTACTTC. Protein: CSARPGLTQGTQYF.